This T cell receptor (beta chain) was captured in a study of control samples from healthy donors and cancer patients. This table comes from immunoSEQ multiplex PCR, and its TCRdb copy is limited to in-frame clones, with some not included. The table records 95,000 to 130,000 clones, 85% to 90% of them present only once. The sample was blood. The clonotype was recovered from a woman aged 70-85 years in good health.

The CDR3 region is CASTENPRYSPLHF. DNA for the CDR3: TGTGCCAGCACGGAGAACCCAAGGTATTCACCCCTCCACTTT. This sequence joins TRBV2 and TRBJ1-6, with no clear D. The CDR3 is 14 amino acids. Per germline, CDR1 SNHLY and CDR2 FYNNEI. Deletions cut 7 bases from V and 8 bases from J, with 15 bases between.